Listed below are T cell receptor beta chains from one sample, sequenced in a study of blood T cell repertoires in COVID-19. Repertoires were generated with immunoSEQ multiplex PCR, while TCRdb's copy carries only in-frame clones and drops some. The data contain 250,000 or so clones, around four fifths of them singletons. Sequencing was done on a sample of peripheral blood. Receptors were obtained from a woman aged 70-85 years with acute or convalescent COVID-19. The CDR3 runs from the conserved cysteine through the conserved F or W. The order of the fields is clone size, J gene, D gene, V gene, CDR3 protein, CDR3 DNA. A D gene is named only where the DNA matches it firmly. The size of a clone is reported for some rows only, either as once, few or many, or as a class for expanded clones.

>NA|TRBJ1-1|NA|TRBV3-1/TRBV3-2
CASSPGGAPNTEAFF
TGTGCCAGCAGCCCTGGGGGGGCCCCGAACACTGAAGCTTTCTTT
>NA|TRBJ1-5|NA|TRBV28
CASSQTPADQPQHF
TGTGCCAGCAGTCAAACCCCGGCGGATCAGCCCCAGCATTTT
>NA|TRBJ1-3|NA|TRBV11-2
CASSLQGTFSGNTIYF
TGTGCCAGCAGCTTACAGGGGACATTCTCTGGAAACACCATATATTTT
>NA|TRBJ2-3|NA|TRBV7-2
CASSLRRGTDTQYF
TGTGCCAGCAGCTTACGACGGGGCACAGATACGCAGTATTTT
>NA|TRBJ2-5|NA|TRBV4-1
CASSQTSTSQETQYF
TGCGCCAGCAGCCAAACGAGTACTAGTCAAGAGACCCAGTACTTC
>NA|TRBJ1-2|NA|TRBV4-1
CASSQTSNSRGYTF
TGCGCCAGCAGCCAGACCAGCAATTCGAGGGGCTACACCTTC
>NA|TRBJ2-7|TRBD1|TRBV9
CASSVVEGAEEQYF
TGTGCCAGCAGCGTAGTAGAGGGGGCGGAAGAGCAGTACTTC
>NA|TRBJ1-2|NA|TRBV15
CATSRGGSFNYGYTF
TGTGCCACCAGCAGGGGGGGGAGTTTTAACTATGGCTACACCTTC
>few|TRBJ2-3|NA|TRBV5-1
CASSFNGGRDTDTQYF
TGCGCCAGCAGCTTTAATGGAGGCCGAGACACAGATACGCAGTATTTT
>NA|TRBJ2-1|NA|TRBV7-2
CASSTRGAYNEQFF
TGTGCCAGCAGCACGCGAGGCGCCTACAATGAGCAGTTCTTC
>NA|TRBJ2-5|TRBD2|TRBV3-1/TRBV3-2
CASGRLAVQETQYF
TGTGCCAGCGGGCGGCTAGCGGTTCAAGAGACCCAGTACTTC
>NA|TRBJ2-2|NA|TRBV19
CASSSSLRRPGELFF
TGTGCCAGTAGTTCCTCTTTACGGAGGCCCGGGGAGCTGTTTTTT
>NA|TRBJ1-4|NA|TRBV12-3/TRBV12-4
CASSVNTGKLFF
TGTGCCAGCAGTGTAAACACAGGAAAACTGTTTTTT
>NA|TRBJ1-2|NA|TRBV7-2
CASSFAGSLNYGYTF
TGTGCCAGCAGTTTCGCTGGATCACTAAACTATGGCTACACCTTC
>once|TRBJ1-1|NA|TRBV27
CASSLLDGITEAFF
TGTGCCAGCAGTTTACTCGACGGGATCACTGAAGCTTTCTTT
>NA|TRBJ1-2|TRBD1|TRBV27
CASSLSPLQGASGYTF
TGTGCCAGCAGTTTATCGCCATTACAGGGGGCTAGTGGCTACACCTTC
>NA|TRBJ1-1|TRBD1|TRBV7-8
CASSLEQGSDTEAFF
TGTGCCAGCAGCTTAGAACAGGGGTCTGACACTGAAGCTTTCTTT
>NA|TRBJ1-3|TRBD1|TRBV7-2
CASSLGTASSGNTIYF
TGTGCCAGCAGCCTAGGGACAGCGAGCTCTGGAAACACCATATATTTT
>NA|TRBJ1-3|TRBD1|TRBV5-4
CASSGTGVQSGNTIYF
TGTGCCAGCAGCGGGACAGGGGTTCAGTCTGGAAACACCATATATTTT
>NA|TRBJ2-5|TRBD2|TRBV7-2
CASSLALAGGGAQYF
TGTGCCAGCAGCTTAGCGCTCGCGGGAGGAGGGGCCCAGTACTTC
>NA|TRBJ1-1|NA|TRBV28
CASRAAGPNTEAFF
TGTGCCAGCAGGGCCGCAGGCCCTAACACTGAAGCTTTCTTT
>NA|TRBJ2-1|NA|TRBV7-2
CASSLSRRSYNEQFF
TGTGCCAGCAGCTTATCCAGGCGCTCCTACAATGAGCAGTTCTTC
>many|TRBJ1-3|NA|TRBV28
CASSLPSSTGNSGNTIYF
TGTGCCAGCAGTCTCCCCTCAAGCACAGGGAATTCTGGAAACACCATATATTTT
>NA|TRBJ1-4|NA|TRBV9
CASSVEPKGVGEKLFF
TGTGCCAGCAGCGTAGAGCCCAAGGGGGTTGGGGAAAAACTGTTTTTT